This T cell receptor beta chain emerged from a study of memory CD4+ T cells and cytomegalovirus serostatus. Sequenced by immunoSEQ multiplex PCR; TCRdb stores in-frame clones only, minus some. The data show about 53,000 clones, under 80% seen once. Single viable CD3+CD4+CD8-CD45RO+ cells were sorted as the memory CD4+ T cells. Germline CDR1 reads SGHRS; CDR2 reads YFSETQ. Trimming removed 4 bases at V and 2 bases at J, with 13 bases between. The CDR3 contains 15 residues. The material sequenced was memory CD4+ T cells from blood. The clonotype originates from an adult in good health and CMV-seronegative. The gene calls are TRBV5-1 and TRBJ1-5, with D hard to call. This CDR3 is CASSPTPSGNQPQHF. DNA of the CDR3: TGCGCCAGCAGCCCCACACCCTCGGGCAATCAGCCCCAGCATTTT. Combining the CDR3 with reference TRBV5-1 and TRBJ1-5 gives the whole variable domain KAGVTQTPRYLIKTRGQQVTLSCSPISGHRSVSWYQQTPGQGLQFLFEYFSETQRNKGNFPGRFSGRQFSNSRSEMNVSTLELGDSALYLCASSPTPSGNQPQHFGDGTRLSIL.